A single sample gave rise to the 31 T cell receptor beta chains below, sequenced in a study of CD8 T cells in ankylosing spondylitis. Points from the study as a whole: A TCR beta motif of fewer than ten highly homologous variants appeared characteristic of ankylosing spondylitis blood.

TCRdb used MiXCR to reprocess the 5' RACE reads, holding one entry per CDR3 protein. The table records under 450,000 distinct CDR3 sequences, about a sixth of them present only once. Their specific antigens are unknown. Sequenced input: blood, either unsorted or a sorted T cell fraction (not recorded which). These receptors originate from a male donor with ankylosing spondylitis.

This clonotype was seen a handful of times. The J gene is TRBJ1-1, the V gene TRBV14, with 10 bases matching TRBD1. Germline-derived CDR1 and CDR2 are SGHDN and FVKESK. V was pared by 3 bases and J by 5 bases, with 9 bases of the junction left unmatched. CDR3 length: 16 amino acids. The CDR3 is CASSHLGQGTGTEAFF. CDR3 in DNA: TGTGCCAGCAGCCACTTGGGACAGGGGACGGGAACTGAAGCTTTCTTT.

The chain combines TRBV20-1 with TRBJ2-1, with D possibly TRBD1 on 5 matching bases. CDR1 and CDR2 from the germline V gene are DFQATT and SNEGSKA (reference sequence). V was clipped by 7 bases and J by 7 bases, with 8 bases between them. This CDR3 region has 10 residues. The chain's CDR3 is CSVRGNEQFF. The CDR3 bases are TGCAGTGTTAGGGGAAATGAGCAGTTCTTC.

The genes are TRBV7-6 and TRBJ1-5, with 8 nucleotides matching TRBD1. The CDR3 sequence is 16 residues long. The germline V gene has CDR1 SGHVS and CDR2 FNYEAQ. Trimming at V came to 1 base and at J to 4 bases, leaving 6 bases not matched to a gene. The CDR3 region has the DNA TGTGCCAGCAGCTTAGACGACAGGGGAGGGAATCAGCCCCAGCATTTT. Translating it yields CASSLDDRGGNQPQHF.

This clonotype is a singleton in its sample. This chain connects TRBV6-5 to TRBJ2-1; TRBD2 agrees at 7 bases. V gave up 0 bases and J gave up 5 bases; unmatched junction bases: 16. In germline, CDR1 is MNHEY, CDR2 SVGAGI. The CDR3 loop spans 19 amino acids. The CDR3 DNA reads as TGTGCCAGCAGTTACTCGATCCCCAAACGGCGGGGGAGTAACAATGAGCAGTTCTTC. It is translated as CASSYSIPKRRGSNNEQFF.

The sample holds a few counts of this clonotype. The chain has TRBV5-1 and TRBJ2-5; D unclear. This CDR3 comprises 15 residues. V shed 1 base and J shed 0 bases, with 10 bases lying between them. Per germline, CDR1 SGHRS and CDR2 YFSETQ. The CDR3 reads CASSLSVQYQETQYF. In DNA, the CDR3 is TGCGCCAGCAGCTTGAGTGTTCAGTACCAAGAGACCCAGTACTTC.

This clonotype has just a few counts. This chain connects TRBV11-2 to TRBJ2-1; no firm D call. Germline V CDR1 and CDR2: SGHAT, FQNNGV. Trimming took 5 bases from V and 6 from J, leaving 14 bases between them. The CDR3 covers 14 residues. DNA of the CDR3: TGTGCCAGCAGCCATCGAAGGCCAACCAATGAGCAGTTCTTC. The encoded protein is CASSHRRPTNEQFF.

The V and J genes are TRBV20-1 and TRBJ2-2; TRBD2 might be the D (6 bases). The CDR3 extends over 12 amino acids. The germline V and J ends were trimmed by 5 bases and 6 bases, with 10 bases remaining between them. Germline values: CDR1 DFQATT, CDR2 SNEGSKA (reference sequence). The CDR3 here is CSASREPGELFF. Written as DNA, the CDR3 is TGCAGTGCTTCCCGGGAGCCCGGGGAGCTGTTTTTT.

The chain links TRBV10-3 to TRBJ2-3; 9 nucleotides agree with TRBD2. The length of the CDR3 is 14 residues. The germline CDR1 and CDR2 sequences are ENHRY and SYGVKD. The trim removed 10 bases at V and 2 bases at J, leaving 7 bases unmatched. The CDR3 loop reads CATSLAGYTDTQYF. The CDR3 bases are TGTGCCACCAGCCTAGCGGGATACACAGATACGCAGTATTTT.

This clonotype was counted many times. CDR3 DNA sequence: TGTGCCAGCAGTCCCCGACACCAAAGCTCTGGAAACACCATATATTTT. Its protein is CASSPRHQSSGNTIYF. The V call is TRBV12-3 or TRBV12-4, the J call TRBJ1-3, with no clear D. V gave up 5 bases and J gave up 0 bases, with 14 bases separating them. The CDR3 runs 16 residues.

This clonotype has just a few counts. V usage is TRBV5-1 and J usage is TRBJ1-2; D perhaps matches TRBD1 (5 bases). The CDR3 length is 15 residues. V was shortened by 0 bases and J by 4 bases, with 13 bases between the two germline ends. Germline CDR1 reads SGHRS; CDR2 reads YFSETQ. The CDR3 sequence: CASSLGEGSTYGYTF. CDR3 nucleotide sequence: TGCGCCAGCAGCTTGGGGGAGGGGTCGACCTATGGCTACACCTTC.

This clonotype appeared a few times. The chain carries TRBV20-1 and TRBJ1-5; 7 nucleotides agree with TRBD1. The CDR3 consists of 15 residues. The germline V gene encodes CDR1 DFQATT and CDR2 SNEGSKA (reference sequence). Unmatched junction bases numbered 7, after V lost 0 bases and J lost 5 bases. CDR3 sequence reads: CSARDEGTVDQPQHF. The CDR3 DNA reads TGCAGTGCTAGAGATGAAGGGACAGTGGATCAGCCCCAGCATTTT.

V and J are TRBV29-1 and TRBJ1-5; the match to TRBD1 covers 8 bases. The CDR3 runs 14 residues. The germline V gene has CDR1 SQVTM and CDR2 ANQGSEA. The V and J ends lost 6 bases and 2 bases, in that order; junction bases with no gene match: 6. CDR3 loop: CSVTGGNGNQPQHF. CDR3 DNA sequence: TGCAGCGTCACAGGGGGAAATGGCAATCAGCCCCAGCATTTT.

As DNA, the CDR3 is TGTGCCAGCAAAGTGGGGGGTGCTGATGGCTACACCTTC. Its translation is CASKVGGADGYTF. This chain links TRBV12-3 or TRBV12-4 with TRBJ1-2; tentative D call: TRBD1 (5 bases). The V and J ends lost 7 bases and 6 bases respectively, with 15 bases between them. There are 13 residues in the CDR3.

The chain combines TRBV5-1 with TRBJ2-3; D perhaps matches TRBD2 (6 bases). The CDR3 covers 15 residues. With 1 base removed from V and 1 base from J, the gap between germline ends came to 10 bases. Germline V gene data show CDR1 as SGHRS and CDR2 as YFSETQ. This CDR3 reads CASSLFTGGTDTQYF. The CDR3 coding sequence is TGCGCCAGCAGCTTGTTTACGGGGGGCACAGATACGCAGTATTTT.

The chain carries TRBV7-3 and TRBJ2-3; 11 nucleotides match TRBD2. V shed 2 bases, J shed 7 bases, and the junction held 5 bases outside the gene matches. From germline, CDR1 is SGHTA and CDR2 FQGTGA. The length of the CDR3 is 15 residues. CDR3 DNA: TGTGCCAGCAGCTTATTAGCGGGAGGGGGTCATACGCAGTATTTT. It encodes CASSLLAGGGHTQYF.

This chain uses TRBV7-2 with TRBJ2-1, with 7 bases aligning to TRBD1. The germline V gene encodes CDR1 SGHTA and CDR2 FQGNSA. V lost 1 base to trimming and J lost 4 bases; unmatched junction nucleotides: 4. There are 15 residues in the CDR3. The CDR3 loop is CASSLEVQGYNEQFF. Written as DNA, the CDR3 is TGTGCCAGCAGCTTAGAGGTACAGGGGTACAATGAGCAGTTCTTC.

The chain couples TRBV11-2 to TRBJ1-2; D gene ambiguous. Trimming took 0 bases from V and 4 from J, leaving 9 bases between them. Germline V lookup: CDR1 SGHAT, CDR2 FQNNGV. This CDR3 contains 14 residues. CDR3 in amino acids: CASSLDRAAYGYTF. CDR3 coding DNA: TGTGCCAGCAGCTTAGATCGGGCTGCCTATGGCTACACCTTC. Drawing the rest from reference TRBV11-2 and TRBJ1-2, the complete variable domain is EAGVAQSPRYKIIEKRQSVAFWCNPISGHATLYWYQQILGQGPKLLIQFQNNGVVDDSQLPKDRFSAERLKGVDSTLKIQPAKLEDSAVYLCASSLDRAAYGYTFGSGTRLTVV.

This clonotype was seen a few times. The chain links TRBV12-3 or TRBV12-4 to TRBJ1-1; weak D call: TRBD1 (5 bases). The CDR3 is 15 residues long. Trimming took off 6 bases at V and 1 base at J, with 15 bases between the two ends. Here the CDR3 reads CASSARREGNTEAFF. The DNA of the CDR3 is TGTGCCAGCAGCGCCCGCAGGGAAGGGAACACTGAAGCTTTCTTT.

The table lists this clonotype with a count of one. V usage is TRBV6-2 or TRBV6-3 and J usage is TRBJ1-5, with D perhaps TRBD1 (5 bases). CDR3 size: 14 residues. Trimming took 7 bases from V and 3 from J, leaving 13 bases between them. Germline assignment: CDR1 MNHEY and CDR2 SVGEGT. CDR3 sequence (DNA): TGTGCCAGCATGGGGCCGACCAACAATCAGCCCCAGCATTTT. This sequence encodes CASMGPTNNQPQHF.

This clonotype turned up a few times. The J gene is TRBJ2-3, the V gene TRBV3-1; 9 bases are a match to TRBD2. J was trimmed by 4 bases and V by 6 bases; bases with no gene match: 8. The CDR3 is made up of 15 amino acids. Germline loops: CDR1 LGHDT, CDR2 YNNKEL (reference sequence). The CDR3 DNA reads TGTGCCAGCAGTTTTAGCGGGGGTTTAGCAGATACGCAGTATTTT. Translated: CASSFSGGLADTQYF.

V usage is TRBV12-3 or TRBV12-4 and J usage is TRBJ2-2, with TRBD2 matching 10 bases. V shed 5 bases, J shed 7 bases, and the junction held 7 bases outside the gene matches. The CDR3 sequence is 15 residues long. The CDR3 nucleotides read TGTGCCAGCAGTGCTAGCGGGAGACGGGTCGGGGAGCTGTTTTTT. Protein sequence: CASSASGRRVGELFF.

The chain carries TRBV7-3 and TRBJ1-2; D unresolved. Trimming cost V 2 bases and J 6 bases, with 10 bases left between them. Germline loops: CDR1 SGHTA, CDR2 FQGTGA. The CDR3 loop spans 13 amino acids. CDR3 bases: TGTGCCAGCAGCTTAGGCCCGGGAGATGGCTACACCTTC. Its translation is CASSLGPGDGYTF.

In this sample, this clonotype turned up many times. The rearrangement joins TRBV12-3 or TRBV12-4 to TRBJ2-1, with TRBD1 matching over 7 bases. V dropped 5 bases and J dropped 4; count of bases not matched to a gene: 11. The CDR3 has 16 residues. The chain's CDR3 is CASSPTWLRGYNEQFF. The CDR3 bases are TGTGCCAGCAGTCCAACATGGCTCAGGGGGTACAATGAGCAGTTCTTC.

This clonotype occurred a few times. The rearrangement links TRBV15 to TRBJ2-1; D not certain. Germline V gene lookup returns CDR1 LNHNV and CDR2 YYDKDF (reference sequence). This CDR3 is 14 amino acids long. Trimming removed 0 bases from V and 12 bases from J, with 15 bases in between. The CDR3 DNA follows: TGTGCCACCAGCAGAGATAGTTTCATCCCGGGGCAGTTCTTC. Translated, it gives CATSRDSFIPGQFF. Full variable domain (outside the CDR3, taken from reference TRBV15 and TRBJ2-1): DAMVIQNPRYQVTQFGKPVTLSCSQTLNHNVMYWYQQKSSQAPKLLFHYYDKDFNNEADTPDNFQSRRPNTSFCFLDIRSPGLGDTAMYLCATSRDSFIPGQFFGPGTRLTVL.

The chain recombines TRBV10-3 with TRBJ1-4; no clear D gene. Germline-derived CDR1 and CDR2 are ENHRY and SYGVKD. The CDR3 length is 14 residues. V was pared by 3 bases and J by 6 bases, with 11 bases between. CDR3 residues: CAISDGPWDEKLFF. CDR3 coding DNA: TGTGCCATCAGTGATGGCCCTTGGGATGAAAAACTGTTTTTT.

This clonotype was counted between two and nine times. In DNA, the CDR3 is TGTGCCAGCAGGTCAAGCGGGAGGATCGAGCAGTACTTC. Residues: CASRSSGRIEQYF. This chain uses TRBV6-2 or TRBV6-3 with TRBJ2-7; 9 nucleotides align to TRBD2. The J segment lost 6 bases and the V segment lost 6 bases, leaving 6 bases of the junction unmatched. Germline V gene lookup returns CDR1 MNHEY and CDR2 SVGEGT. The CDR3 has 13 amino acids.

This clonotype was counted only a few times. This chain uses TRBV7-9 with TRBJ2-6, with 9 bases fitting TRBD1. V lost 10 bases to trimming and J lost 0 bases; unmatched junction nucleotides: 10. This CDR3 has 17 amino acids. Germline loops: CDR1 SEHNR, CDR2 FQNEAQ (reference sequence). CDR3 in amino acids: CATLPGTGISGANVLTF. The CDR3 DNA reads TGTGCCACGCTTCCCGGGACAGGGATCTCTGGGGCCAACGTCCTGACTTTC.

This clonotype turned up a few times. The rearrangement uses TRBV7-9 and TRBJ2-1, with TRBD1 identical over 7 bases. The CDR3 has 15 amino acids. The V segment lost 1 base and the J segment 6 bases; nucleotides outside the gene matches: 6. Germline CDR1 and CDR2: SEHNR and FQNEAQ (reference sequence). CDR3 protein: CASSLGQGGSNEQFF. The DNA for the CDR3 is TGTGCCAGCAGCTTAGGACAGGGTGGCTCCAATGAGCAGTTCTTC. Combining the CDR3 with reference TRBV7-9 and TRBJ2-1 gives the whole variable domain DTGVSQNPRHKITKRGQNVTFRCDPISEHNRLYWYRQTLGQGPEFLTYFQNEAQLEKSRLLSDRFSAERPKGSFSTLEIQRTEQGDSAMYLCASSLGQGGSNEQFFGPGTRLTVL.

The J gene is TRBJ2-7, the V gene TRBV7-9; TRBD2 is a possible D gene (6 bases). The CDR3 length is 14 residues. Trimming took 4 bases from V and 11 from J, leaving 21 bases between them. Germline V gene data show CDR1 as SEHNR and CDR2 as FQNEAQ (reference sequence). Written as DNA, the CDR3 is TGTGCCAGCAGCTCTCGAGGAGGGCCCCACCGGAAGTACTTC. Amino acid sequence: CASSSRGGPHRKYF.

A few counts support this clonotype. The chain couples TRBV29-1 to TRBJ1-5; possible D gene TRBD1, 6 bases. V was cut by 6 bases and J by 4 bases, with 13 bases left in between. The CDR3 is made up of 13 amino acids. Germline-derived CDR1 and CDR2 are SQVTM and ANQGSEA. DNA for the CDR3: TGCAGCGTGGGAGGGGGGGTTAATCAGCCCCAGCATTTT. It is translated as CSVGGGVNQPQHF.

The table lists this clonotype with a few counts. The chain carries TRBV5-5 and TRBJ2-5; TRBD1 might be the D (6 bases). V was shortened by 4 bases and J by 3 bases, with 13 bases between the two germline ends. The CDR3 consists of 14 residues. Germline CDR1 and CDR2: SGHKS and YYEKEE (reference sequence). The CDR3 loop reads CASSQTGSEETQYF. The CDR3 bases are TGTGCCAGCAGCCAAACAGGGAGCGAAGAGACCCAGTACTTC.